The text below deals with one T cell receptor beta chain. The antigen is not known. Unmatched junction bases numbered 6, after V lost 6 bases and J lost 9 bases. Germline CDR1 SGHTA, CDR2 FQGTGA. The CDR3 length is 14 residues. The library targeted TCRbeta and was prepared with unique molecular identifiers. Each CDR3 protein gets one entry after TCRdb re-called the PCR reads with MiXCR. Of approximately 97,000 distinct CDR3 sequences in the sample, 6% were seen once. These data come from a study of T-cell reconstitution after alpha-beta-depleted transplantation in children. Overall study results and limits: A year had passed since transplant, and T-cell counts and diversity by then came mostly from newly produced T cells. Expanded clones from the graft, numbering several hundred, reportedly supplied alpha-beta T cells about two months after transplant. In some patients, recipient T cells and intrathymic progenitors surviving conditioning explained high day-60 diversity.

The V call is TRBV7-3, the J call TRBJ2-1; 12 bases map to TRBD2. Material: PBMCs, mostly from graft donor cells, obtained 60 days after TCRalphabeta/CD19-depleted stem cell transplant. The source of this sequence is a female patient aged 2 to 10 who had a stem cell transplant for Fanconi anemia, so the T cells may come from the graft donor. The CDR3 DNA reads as TGTGCCAGCAGTAGACTAGCGGGAGTTTTTGAGCAGTTCTTC. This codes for CASSRLAGVFEQFF. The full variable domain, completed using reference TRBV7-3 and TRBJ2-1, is GAGVSQTPSNKVTEKGKYVELRCDPISGHTALYWYRQSLGQGPEFLIYFQGTGAADDSGLPNDRFFAVRPEGSVSTLKIQRTERGDSAVYLCASSRLAGVFEQFFGPGTRLTVL.